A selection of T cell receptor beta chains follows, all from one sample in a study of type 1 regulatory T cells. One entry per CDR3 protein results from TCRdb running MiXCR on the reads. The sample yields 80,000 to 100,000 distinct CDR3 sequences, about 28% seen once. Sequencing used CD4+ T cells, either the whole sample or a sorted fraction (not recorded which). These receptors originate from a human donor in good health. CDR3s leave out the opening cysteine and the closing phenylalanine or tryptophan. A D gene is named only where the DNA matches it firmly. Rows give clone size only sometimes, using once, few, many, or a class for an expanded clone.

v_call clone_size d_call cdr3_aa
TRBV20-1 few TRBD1 SARSGQEIEKLF
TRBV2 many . ASRWEGPTAEAF
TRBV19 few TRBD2 ASSIGTSGSYNEQF
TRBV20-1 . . SARDQGDSYEQY
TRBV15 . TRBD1 VTRGQANTGELF
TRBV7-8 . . ASSFERVLANTGELF
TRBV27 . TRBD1 ASSLGDRALPYEQY
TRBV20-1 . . SARNGYEQY
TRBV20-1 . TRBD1 SAWTGWGQETRY
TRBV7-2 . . ASSRSRSPNQPQH
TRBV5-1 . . ASNEPSFNTGELF
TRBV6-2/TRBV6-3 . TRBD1 ASSSFLGTAKRYEQY
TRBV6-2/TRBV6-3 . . ASSRRTGELF
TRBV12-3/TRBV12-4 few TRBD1 ASSGQGLFEQY
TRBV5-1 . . ASSLVQQAGELF
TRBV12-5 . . ASGLRETQY
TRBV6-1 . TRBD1 ASRTPTGANTGELF
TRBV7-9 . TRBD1 ASQGQLPRDTGELF
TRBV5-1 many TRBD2 ASSFGTSGNEQY
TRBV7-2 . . ASSLNSYNEQF
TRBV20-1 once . SATIPHQRGIGYEQY
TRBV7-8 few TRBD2 ASSLVVVSGRNTGELF
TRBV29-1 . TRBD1 SVAGVTGHTGELF
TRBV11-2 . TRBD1 ASSSGTGPPDTQY
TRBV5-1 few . ASSPTGPEGEQY
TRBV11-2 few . ASSLVGGDYGYT
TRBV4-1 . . ASSPNPGQSNQPQH
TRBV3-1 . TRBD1 ASSQFGTGDTGNTIY
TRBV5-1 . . ASSLESGEGEQY
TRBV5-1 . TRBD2 ASSQLAGEAGELF
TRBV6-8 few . ASSYSRQATYEQY
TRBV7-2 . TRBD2 ASRTAGGSYEQY
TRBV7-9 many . ASSLLFRAEAF
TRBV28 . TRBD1 ASPGTGDTGELF
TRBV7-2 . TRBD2 ASSLASLAGQY
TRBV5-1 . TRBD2 ASSHLRAGDKNTGELF
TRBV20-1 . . SARAGHVF
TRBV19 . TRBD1 ASRGQGAGQTQY
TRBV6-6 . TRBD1 ARGQGTGPSYEQY
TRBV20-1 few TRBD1 SAHNPGQGVNEQF
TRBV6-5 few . ASSYLRNLGNTIY
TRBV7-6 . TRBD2 ATSGRVNHEQF
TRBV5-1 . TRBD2 ASSFAGGNNEQF
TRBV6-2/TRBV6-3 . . ASSTHSYEQY
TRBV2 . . AGREPSYNEQF
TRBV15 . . ATSRDRRQERSGANVLT
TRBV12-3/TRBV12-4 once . ASSLGPDTEAF
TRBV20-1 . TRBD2 SASPAGGNEQY
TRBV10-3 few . ATVEASTDTQY
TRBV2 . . ASSGDTAYEQY
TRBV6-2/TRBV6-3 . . ASITASGANVLT
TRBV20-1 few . SATSGGRSYNEQF
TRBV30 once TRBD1 AWSSGTVNTEAF
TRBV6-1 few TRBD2 ASSRAGEEQF
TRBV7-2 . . ASSLDPSTDTQY
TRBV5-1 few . ASSLQAGGNEKLF
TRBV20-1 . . SASGGTINQPQH
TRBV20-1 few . SASPAVSSYNEQF
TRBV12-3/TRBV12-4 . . ASQGDSDSGANVLT